This T cell receptor beta chain came from a study of blood T cell repertoires in COVID-19. The wider study: Nucleic acid was either cDNA or gDNA, and it came from T cells, B-cell-depleted T cells, or PBMCs.

The CDR3 length is 15 residues. V was clipped by 2 bases and J by 3 bases; unmatched bases: 1. Germline V gene sequence: CDR1 SGHRS, CDR2 YFSETQ. In the authors' workflow: Using reference gene primer amplification, nucleated cell counts were estimated. Sequencing was performed with immunoSEQ multiplex PCR; in TCRdb, only in-frame clones are kept and a portion is missing. For V, J and clone size, that table is used; D and trimming come from the DNA. This table holds about 170,000 clones, just under 85% found once. The chain has TRBV5-1 and TRBJ2-5, with 13 bases that match TRBD2. The sequence was obtained from a woman over 75 with COVID-19, enrolled during active disease. Input material: peripheral blood. The CDR3 region has the DNA TGCGCCAGCAGCTTACTAGCGGGGGGGGAAGAGACCCAGTACTTC. This codes for CASSLLAGGEETQYF.